A single T cell receptor beta chain is shown here with its context. Its cognate antigen has yet to be identified. No base-level quality is on record; no much larger clone is a single base apart. This sample was included in a study of cytotoxic CD8 clonotypes in ibrutinib-treated CLL (dated by TCRdb to 2020 to 2023). Regarding the complete study: In this cohort, approximately 15 patients were treatment-naive and approximately 10 were relapsed/refractory, while roughly 18 had unmutated IGHV. Partial responses were observed in some 24 patients and complete responses in 2; after a median follow-up of roughly 62 months, remission was maintained in 14 patients and progression was observed in approximately 12. Response samples were obtained after a median of 12 months of treatment, with a range of roughly 6 to 40 months. On average, each sample yielded roughly 260,000 productive templates and about 94,000 productive rearrangements. Longitudinal samples were available for about 30% of the roughly 86 trial participants. Cryopreserved peripheral blood mononuclear cells were obtained prior to treatment, at the time of response, and at either disease progression or sustained remission.

For TCR beta library preparation, roughly 2 micrograms of genomic DNA were extracted from the cryopreserved PBMCs. Longitudinal blood samples from CLL patients receiving ibrutinib monotherapy were subjected to high-throughput TCR beta sequencing. The patients took part in an open-label, single-center phase 2 trial of ibrutinib monotherapy. Summary of the overall study and its limitations: Public clonotypes were found to be uncommon and were observed to contract or remain stable during treatment; the increase in clonality was shown to reflect expansion of private clonotypes at ibrutinib response. Baseline clonality exceeded that of age-matched healthy donors and correlated strongly with circulating CD8+ T-cell counts. Sampling times were not matched between patients in sustained remission and patients whose disease was progressing, and lymph node repertoires were not examined. Clonality increased at ibrutinib response, stayed stable in sustained remission, and fell back toward baseline at progression.

On a MiSeq, deep resolution sequencing aimed for a depth between 1 in 1 million and 1 in 200,000 T cells, with each clonotype covered around 9.2x on average. TCR beta libraries were generated with the immunoSEQ hsTCRB Kit. On the authors' methods: Data were analyzed with ImmunoSEQ Data Assistant and ImmunoSEQ Analyzer, with V, D and J genes assigned per IMGT definitions. Clonality, which ranges from 0 to 1, was calculated by subtracting the normalized Shannon entropy of productive rearrangement frequencies from one. Public clonotype analysis was restricted to overrepresented clonotypes comprising at least 0.05% of each patient's repertoire. About twelve age-matched healthy donor repertoires from immuneACCESS were used as controls for clonality. Imported from immuneACCESS, the table was reduced by TCRdb to in-frame sequences with V and J called. These copies leave out some clones; in studies compared against another copy, an unresolved V gene accounts for under half, and the cause of the remainder is not known. D and trimming come from the DNA, and the V and J calls and clone size come from that table. The sample table lists about 310,000 clones, just under 80% of them with a count of one. The ten largest clones take up about 6.7% of the sample.

V ends up 6 bases short and J 7 bases short, with an unmatched junction base count of 8. The germline V gene sets CDR1 to SGHRS and CDR2 to YFSETQ. CDR3 length: 14 amino acids, cysteine to phenylalanine. The read is trimmed to its CDR3 DNA, 42 bases read in frame from base 1. The rearrangement combines TRBV5-1 with TRBJ2-1; 9 bases in the junction line up with TRBD1. The TCR originated in a human donor with chronic lymphocytic leukemia. Sequences were derived from PBMCs, sampled before ibrutinib treatment. CDR3 sequence: CASNRDRAWNEQFF. Here is the DNA: TGCGCCAGCAACCGGGACAGGGCGTGGAATGAGCAGTTCTTC.